Presented here are 21 T cell receptor beta chains from one specimen sequenced in a study of shared clonotypes between healthy human individuals. Assay used: immunoSEQ multiplex PCR; TCRdb lists only in-frame clones, some missing. The sample has fewer than 1.4 million clones; about 80% are singletons. Sequenced material: memory CD4+ T cells from PBMCs. The sample's subset: CD45RA-negative fraction. The receptor source for this set is a man younger than 35 in good health. Some clones in this sample may be carry-over from other donors' samples.

On this clone itself: Being one base from a much bigger clone, this may be a read error. The rearrangement uses TRBV7-7 and TRBJ2-1; D might be TRBD1 (5 bases). With 5 bases removed from V and 4 bases from J, the gap between germline ends came to 9 bases. Germline CDR1 reads SSHAT; CDR2 reads FNYEAQ (reference sequence). CDR3 size: 13 residues. The DNA of the CDR3 is TGTGCCAGCAGCCGGAACAGGTACAATGAGCAGTTCTTC. Its translation is CASSRNRYNEQFF.

V and J are TRBV7-8 and TRBJ1-2; D call uncertain. Trimming left V 3 bases short and J 13 bases short, with 15 bases between. This CDR3 contains 12 residues. Germline values: CDR1 SGHVS, CDR2 FQNEAQ. As DNA, the CDR3 is TGTGCCAGCAGCTTGGGAGTTGTGGAGATCACCTTC. Translated: CASSLGVVEITF.

This CDR3 is CASSPRQPGLAATDTQYF. CDR3 sequence (DNA): TGTGCCAGCAGCCCCAGACAGCCGGGACTAGCCGCAACAGATACGCAGTATTTT. This rearrangement joins TRBV9 to TRBJ2-3; TRBD2 agrees at 9 bases. V lost 4 bases to trimming and J lost 3 bases; unmatched junction nucleotides: 15. CDR3 length: 18 residues. Germline CDR1 is SGDLS and CDR2 is YYNGEE.

DNA of the CDR3: TGTGCCAGCAGCGTAGATCAAACGGGAATAGGCGAGCAGTACTTC. Residues: CASSVDQTGIGEQYF. The V call is TRBV9, the J call TRBJ2-7, with a tentative D call TRBD2 (5 bases). The CDR3 covers 15 residues. Germline CDR1 SGDLS, CDR2 YYNGEE. Trimming took off 0 bases at V and 6 bases at J, with 16 bases between the two ends.

The gene calls are TRBV5-1 and TRBJ1-1; 7 bases align to TRBD1. The germline V gene encodes CDR1 SGHRS and CDR2 YFSETQ. Trimming removed 2 bases from V and 6 bases from J; junction bases left unmatched: 1. The length of the CDR3 is 12 residues. The CDR3 protein is CASSFGTAEAFF. The CDR3 DNA reads TGCGCCAGCAGCTTTGGGACAGCTGAAGCTTTCTTT.

The CDR3 DNA reads as TGTGCCAGCAGCTTGTCTCGTAACCAGCCCCAGCATTTT. Protein product: CASSLSRNQPQHF. This chain uses TRBV5-8 with TRBJ1-5; D remains unclear. The CDR3 contains 13 residues. Germline V gives CDR1 SGHTS, CDR2 YDEGEE. The ends were cut back, 1 base at V and 7 bases at J, with 9 bases in the middle.

The chain joins TRBV6-5 to TRBJ2-1, with TRBD2 identical over 7 bases. Germline lookup yields CDR1 MNHEY and CDR2 SVGAGI. V gave up 6 bases and J gave up 2 bases; unmatched junction bases: 7. The CDR3 is 15 residues long. CDR3 sequence reads: CASRREKRAYNEQFF. In nucleotides, the CDR3 is TGTGCCAGCAGGCGGGAGAAACGGGCCTACAATGAGCAGTTCTTC.

The genes are TRBV29-1 and TRBJ2-7; possible D gene TRBD1, 5 bases. CDR1 is SQVTM, CDR2 ANQGSEA, per germline. Trimming removed 6 bases from V and 0 bases from J, with 12 bases in between. This CDR3 has 13 amino acids. DNA for the CDR3: TGCAGCGTCGAAATCAGGGCCTCCTACGAGCAGTACTTC. Protein: CSVEIRASYEQYF.

This chain links TRBV30 with TRBJ1-3; D perhaps matches TRBD1 (5 bases). This CDR3 comprises 15 residues. Germline CDR1 is GTSNPN and CDR2 is SVGIG (reference sequence). Trimming stripped 3 bases from V and 1 base from J, with 13 bases between. The CDR3 is CAWRTPGFSGNTIYF. CDR3 DNA: TGTGCCTGGAGGACTCCAGGGTTTTCTGGAAACACCATATATTTT.

This clone was seen more than once but under ten times. V is TRBV7-2 and J is TRBJ1-1; D is unclear. Germline-derived CDR1 and CDR2 are SGHTA and FQGNSA. V lost 5 bases to trimming and J lost 6 bases, with 13 bases between them. The CDR3 contains 13 residues. CDR3 coding DNA: TGTGCCAGCAGCCCATACCTAGACGCTGAAGCTTTCTTT. It yields the protein CASSPYLDAEAFF.

CDR3 sequence (DNA): TGCGCCAGCAGCTCACAGGGGGTGGACGAGCAGTACTTC. Translation gives CASSSQGVDEQYF. This sequence joins TRBV5-1 and TRBJ2-7; TRBD1 matches at 8 bases. Per the germline V gene, CDR1 is SGHRS and CDR2 is YFSETQ. The V gene end was trimmed by 3 bases and the J gene end by 5 bases; junction bases not matched to a gene: 4. The CDR3 extends over 13 amino acids.

On this clone itself: Other DNA sequences within the sample encode an identical CDR3. The genes are TRBV19 and TRBJ1-2; D unclear. Germline V gives CDR1 LNHDA, CDR2 SQIVND (reference sequence). V shed 1 base and J shed 2 bases, with 5 bases lying between them. The CDR3 totals 13 residues. CDR3: CASSIGGNYGYTF. DNA of the CDR3: TGTGCCAGTAGTATAGGTGGGAACTATGGCTACACCTTC.

The V and J genes are TRBV5-8 and TRBJ1-2; D not certain. CDR1 is SGHTS, CDR2 YDEGEE, per germline. The CDR3 has 13 amino acids. The V end was cut by 0 bases, the J end by 8 bases, with 11 bases between. CDR3 sequence reads: CASSLGQAEGYTF. In DNA form, the CDR3 reads TGTGCCAGCAGCTTGGGGCAGGCAGAAGGCTACACCTTC.

This clone has only a few counts. The chain couples TRBV9 to TRBJ2-6; 10 nucleotides agree with TRBD1. In germline, CDR1 is SGDLS, CDR2 YYNGEE. V lost 0 bases, J lost 1 base, and 4 bases stayed unmatched. CDR3 length equals 18 residues. DNA for the CDR3: TGTGCCAGCAGCGTAGCGGGGACAGGGGCTTCTGGGGCCAACGTCCTGACTTTC. It is translated as CASSVAGTGASGANVLTF.

The rearrangement joins TRBV27 to TRBJ2-7, with D tentatively TRBD1 (6 bases). The CDR3 runs 14 residues. With 3 bases removed from V and 2 bases from J, the gap between germline ends came to 11 bases. Looked up from germline, CDR1 is MNHEY and CDR2 is SMNVEV (reference sequence). The CDR3 sequence is CASSFGNRAYEQYF. CDR3 in DNA: TGTGCCAGCAGTTTTGGGAACAGGGCCTACGAGCAGTACTTC.

The V call is TRBV27, the J call TRBJ1-1; possibly TRBD1 for D (6 bases). This CDR3 contains 15 residues. Germline values: CDR1 MNHEY, CDR2 SMNVEV (reference sequence). V was trimmed by 3 bases and J by 4 bases, leaving 15 bases between them. CDR3 amino acids: CASSLMAGVVTEAFF. CDR3 coding DNA: TGTGCCAGCAGTTTGATGGCAGGGGTGGTCACTGAAGCTTTCTTT.

This rearrangement joins TRBV6-6 to TRBJ1-4; 9 nucleotides agree with TRBD1. The trim removed 7 bases at V and 8 bases at J, leaving 8 bases unmatched. Germline CDR1 reads MNHNY; CDR2 reads SVGAGI (reference sequence). The CDR3 runs 14 residues. The CDR3 region is CASNTGGASEKLFF. The CDR3 DNA reads TGTGCCAGCAACACAGGGGGCGCGAGCGAAAAACTGTTTTTT.

V and J are TRBV27 and TRBJ1-1; D call uncertain. This CDR3 region has 15 residues. V dropped 5 bases and J dropped 1 base, with 14 bases sitting between them. Germline CDR1 reads MNHEY; CDR2 reads SMNVEV (reference sequence). Here the CDR3 DNA reads TGTGCCAGCAGTCCCCTCCGTTGGCAGAACACTGAAGCTTTCTTT. This sequence encodes CASSPLRWQNTEAFF.

The genes are TRBV7-9 and TRBJ1-1, with D unresolved. CDR1 SEHNR and CDR2 FQNEAQ come from the germline V gene (reference sequence). V was clipped by 2 bases and J by 2 bases, with 6 bases between them. This CDR3 is 13 amino acids long. CDR3 loop: CASSLMDNTEAFF. For the CDR3, the DNA is TGTGCCAGCAGCTTAATGGACAACACTGAAGCTTTCTTT.

The chain carries TRBV14 and TRBJ2-3; 7 positions match TRBD1. J lost 4 bases, V lost 8 bases, and 6 bases had no gene match. CDR3 length equals 13 residues. The germline V gene encodes CDR1 SGHDN and CDR2 FVKESK. The CDR3 region has the DNA TGTGCCAGCGGGACCCAGGGGGCAGATACGCAGTATTTT. This codes for CASGTQGADTQYF.

This chain links TRBV7-9 with TRBJ2-1; possibly TRBD1 for D (5 bases). Germline V gene sequence: CDR1 SEHNR, CDR2 FQNEAQ (reference sequence). CDR3 length: 17 amino acids. The V end was cut by 1 base, the J end by 4 bases, with 17 bases between. The CDR3 region has the DNA TGTGCCAGCAGCTTAGGCCGACAGCCCCTACCATACAATGAGCAGTTCTTC. Protein product: CASSLGRQPLPYNEQFF.